The rows below give T cell receptor beta chains drawn from one sample of a study of vaccination and CD4 T cells after COVID-19. These receptors' targets are unknown. TCRdb analysed the PCR reads with MiXCR anew, one entry per CDR3 protein. The sample holds some 15,000 distinct CDR3 sequences, nearly 80% seen once. The input for sequencing was CD4+ T cells from blood, cultured in vitro, taken after SARS-CoV-2 vaccination. These receptor sequences come from a human donor who received a COVID-19 vaccine. CDR3s include the opening cysteine and the closing phenylalanine or tryptophan. Fields, in order: D gene, J gene, V gene, clone size, CDR3 protein, CDR3 DNA. D genes are given only for firm matches. Size is stated for part of the rows, as once, few or many counts, or as a class when the clone is expanded.

>TRBD1|TRBJ1-1|TRBV7-8|NA
CASSLVTGGITEAFF
TGTGCCAGCAGCTTAGTTACAGGGGGCATCACTGAAGCTTTCTTT
>NA|TRBJ2-5|TRBV20-1|NA
CSANLGVSETQYF
TGCAGTGCTAATCTAGGGGTATCAGAGACCCAGTACTTC
>NA|TRBJ2-7|TRBV15|NA
CATSRDRSSYEQYF
TGTGCCACCAGCAGAGACAGATCCTCCTACGAGCAGTACTTC
>TRBD2|TRBJ2-3|TRBV5-4|NA
CASSLASGGATDTQYF
TGTGCCAGCAGCTTGGCTAGCGGGGGGGCGACAGATACGCAGTATTTT
>NA|TRBJ1-5|TRBV24-1|few
CATSDLSGTQPQHF
TGTGCCACCAGTGATTTATCAGGGACTCAGCCCCAGCATTTT
>NA|TRBJ1-5|TRBV30|once
CAWSIQTSNQPQHF
TGTGCCTGGAGCATACAGACCAGCAATCAGCCCCAGCATTTT
>NA|TRBJ2-7|TRBV20-1|once
CSAFRGSYEQYF
TGCAGTGCTTTTAGAGGCTCCTACGAGCAGTACTTC
>NA|TRBJ1-2|TRBV2|NA
CASSEARDTYGYTF
TGTGCCAGCAGTGAAGCGCGGGATACCTATGGCTACACCTTC
>NA|TRBJ1-6|TRBV30|NA
CAWRRQARPNSPLHF
TGTGCCTGGAGGAGACAGGCGCGGCCTAATTCACCCCTCCACTTT
>NA|TRBJ1-1|TRBV20-1|NA
CSARWGAIEAFF
TGCAGTGCTAGATGGGGGGCGATTGAAGCTTTCTTT
>TRBD2|TRBJ2-3|TRBV2|NA
CASSDLAGGRDTQYF
TGTGCCAGCAGTGACCTAGCGGGGGGACGGGATACGCAGTATTTT
>NA|TRBJ2-5|TRBV21-1|NA
CASRHRGTYPRGETQYF
TGTGCCAGCCGTCACAGGGGCACGTATCCCCGGGGAGAGACCCAGTACTTC
>TRBD2|TRBJ2-2|TRBV20-1|few
CSASDERGRNTGELFF
TGCAGTGCTAGCGATGAGCGGGGGCGAAACACCGGGGAGCTGTTTTTT
>NA|TRBJ1-1|TRBV30|once
CAWSVQMNTEAFF
TGTGCCTGGAGTGTACAGATGAACACTGAAGCTTTCTTT
>TRBD1|TRBJ1-6|TRBV6-4|NA
CASSVTGEGNSPLHF
TGTGCCAGCAGTGTAACAGGGGAGGGTAATTCACCCCTCCACTTT
>TRBD1|TRBJ1-6|TRBV30|NA
CAYLPGQGLRSPLHF
TGTGCCTACCTCCCGGGACAGGGTTTGCGTTCACCCCTCCACTTT
>TRBD2|TRBJ2-1|TRBV24-1|NA
CATSDRLAGGYNEQFF
TGTGCCACCAGTGATCGCCTAGCGGGGGGCTACAATGAGCAGTTCTTC
>TRBD2|TRBJ2-7|TRBV20-1|NA
CSASRLAGDEQYF
TGCAGTGCTAGCCGGCTAGCGGGGGACGAGCAGTACTTC
>NA|TRBJ1-5|TRBV10-2|few
CASSGGLGLTTQPQHF
TGCGCCAGCAGTGGAGGTCTCGGACTAACAACTCAGCCCCAGCATTTT
>TRBD1|TRBJ1-4|TRBV12-5|NA
CASGSSGGSEKLFF
TGTGCTAGTGGTTCATCAGGGGGCTCGGAAAAACTGTTTTTT
>TRBD1|TRBJ2-7|TRBV11-2|NA
CASRNPGTGAYEQYF
TGTGCCAGCAGAAACCCCGGGACAGGGGCCTACGAGCAGTACTTC
>NA|TRBJ1-2|TRBV12-3/TRBV12-4|NA
CASSLLFGRTTNYGYTF
TGTGCCAGCAGTTTATTGTTTGGACGTACTACTAACTATGGCTACACCTTC
>NA|TRBJ1-3|TRBV6-1|NA
CASRHEDRSGNTIYF
TGTGCCAGCAGACACGAGGACAGATCTGGAAACACCATATATTTT
>NA|TRBJ2-6|TRBV2|NA
CASSEQEISGANVLTF
TGTGCCAGCAGTGAGCAGGAGATCTCTGGGGCCAACGTCCTGACTTTC
>NA|TRBJ2-3|TRBV19|NA
CASSGQTSTDTQYF
TGTGCCAGTAGTGGGCAGACCAGCACAGATACGCAGTATTTT
>TRBD1|TRBJ1-2|TRBV6-1|NA
CASSPHRQGYGYTF
TGTGCCAGCAGCCCCCATCGACAGGGCTATGGCTACACCTTC
>NA|TRBJ1-1|TRBV20-1|NA
CSASDRTRALLMNTDAFF
TGCAGTGCTAGTGATCGGACTAGGGCCTTGCTCATGAACACTGACGCTTTCTTT
>NA|TRBJ1-2|TRBV24-1|NA
CATSVNRDGYTF
TGTGCCACCAGTGTCAACAGGGATGGCTACACCTTC
>NA|TRBJ1-1|TRBV6-1|NA
CASSETGRDTEAFF
TGTGCCAGCAGTGAAACAGGCAGGGACACTGAAGCTTTCTTT
>NA|TRBJ1-2|TRBV15|NA
CATSRDPTDYGYTF
TGTGCCACCAGCAGAGATCCTACCGACTATGGCTACACCTTC
>NA|TRBJ2-7|TRBV30|NA
CAWRVRGGYEQYF
TGTGCCTGGAGAGTCCGGGGTGGCTACGAGCAGTACTTC
>TRBD2|TRBJ2-3|TRBV20-1|NA
CSAPIASGGATDTQYF
TGCAGTGCCCCAATCGCTAGCGGGGGGGCGACAGATACGCAGTATTTT
>NA|TRBJ1-6|TRBV10-1|once
CASSESGTPLHF
TGCGCCAGCAGTGAGTCAGGGACACCCCTCCACTTT
>NA|TRBJ1-3|TRBV20-1|NA
CSAKAGGSGNTIYF
TGCAGTGCTAAGGCGGGGGGCTCTGGAAACACCATATATTTT
>TRBD1|TRBJ1-6|TRBV7-8|NA
CASSLADRWDRGSPSPLHF
TGTGCCAGCAGCTTAGCGGATCGATGGGACAGGGGGTCTCCCTCACCCCTCCACTTT
>NA|TRBJ2-2|TRBV20-1|NA
CSAVLLSGGAGGELFF
TGCAGTGCTGTCCTACTTAGTGGGGGGGCCGGCGGGGAGCTGTTTTTT
>NA|TRBJ1-1|TRBV30|NA
CAWSVRDTEAFF
TGTGCCTGGAGTGTACGGGACACTGAAGCTTTCTTT
>NA|TRBJ2-3|TRBV30|NA
CASSTDRQSTDTQYF
TGTGCCAGCTCAACGGACAGACAAAGCACAGATACGCAGTATTTT
>NA|TRBJ1-5|TRBV6-1|NA
CASNSGGNQPQHF
TGTGCCAGCAATTCAGGGGGCAATCAGCCCCAGCATTTT